A selection of T cell receptor beta chains follows, all from one sample in a study of blood T cell repertoires in COVID-19. Produced via immunoSEQ multiplex PCR; TCRdb's table is partial and in-frame only. Of about 410,000 clones in the sample, 86% were seen once. Material for sequencing was peripheral blood. The receptors shown here come from a woman aged 25 to 45 with active or convalescent COVID-19. Each CDR3 is given without its conserved first and last residue. D genes are given only for firm matches. Only some rows state a clone size, as once, few, many or a class for expanded clones.

D: .; size: .; V: TRBV25-1; CDR3: ASSSTGTDTQY
D: TRBD1; size: .; V: TRBV2; CDR3: ASSEAQGAKTEAF
D: .; size: .; V: TRBV7-6; CDR3: ASSSQGFGSTNEKLF
D: .; size: .; V: TRBV18; CDR3: ASSPTGGYGYT
D: TRBD2; size: .; V: TRBV11-2; CDR3: ASSFGLAGPYEQY
D: .; size: .; V: TRBV18; CDR3: ASPGLDTGELF
D: .; size: few; V: TRBV15; CDR3: ATRDGRANVLT
D: .; size: .; V: TRBV29-1; CDR3: SARDKKYEQY
D: TRBD1; size: .; V: TRBV2; CDR3: ASSEFGQGSQPQH
D: .; size: .; V: TRBV21-1; CDR3: ASRPGQVPSEQY
D: TRBD2; size: .; V: TRBV27; CDR3: ASSLGLAGPRPSTDTQY
D: .; size: .; V: TRBV19; CDR3: ASSIRAWQGDVNTEAF
D: .; size: .; V: TRBV6-5; CDR3: ASSPWGDWTYEQY
D: TRBD1; size: .; V: TRBV4-1; CDR3: ASSPRGQGIGNTIY
D: .; size: .; V: TRBV11-3; CDR3: ASSLTRLSVGDEKLF
D: .; size: .; V: TRBV9; CDR3: ASSQGGGPGNTIY
D: .; size: .; V: TRBV19; CDR3: ASSPAGVSPLH
D: TRBD1; size: once; V: TRBV5-4; CDR3: ASSLGDVMTGSDEQY
D: TRBD1; size: .; V: TRBV4-1; CDR3: ASSQTGKTGNTIY
D: TRBD2; size: few; V: TRBV7-2; CDR3: ASSLQRGAMNTGELF
D: .; size: once; V: TRBV30; CDR3: AWGLGAALPSHYGYT
D: TRBD2; size: .; V: TRBV5-1; CDR3: ASSNRDYLNNEQF
D: .; size: .; V: TRBV18; CDR3: ASSLLEQPQETQY
D: .; size: .; V: TRBV10-2; CDR3: ASRSVTEAF
D: TRBD2; size: .; V: TRBV29-1; CDR3: SVKTSGAFQETQY
D: TRBD1; size: .; V: TRBV30; CDR3: AWSVTDRGPRSQH
D: .; size: .; V: TRBV6-5; CDR3: ASSPAGVSQPQH
D: TRBD2; size: .; V: TRBV5-8; CDR3: ASSFTSGSNLNEQF
D: TRBD1; size: .; V: TRBV15; CDR3: ATSPGGRNEQY
D: .; size: .; V: TRBV19; CDR3: ASSSIGGGNTIY
D: TRBD2; size: .; V: TRBV4-2; CDR3: ASSQAPTSHEQY
D: .; size: .; V: TRBV6-1; CDR3: ASSVSAGKSNQPQH
D: TRBD2; size: .; V: TRBV11-2; CDR3: ASSYGAGGTDTQY
D: TRBD1; size: .; V: TRBV7-2; CDR3: ASSLGTGDIGGYT
D: .; size: .; V: TRBV30; CDR3: AWSGTVHEQF
D: TRBD1; size: .; V: TRBV27; CDR3: ASSFPPDRGTRRFYNEQF
D: .; size: .; V: TRBV5-1; CDR3: ASSLAGKNTEAF
D: .; size: .; V: TRBV5-1; CDR3: ASSLAQGYEQY
D: TRBD1; size: .; V: TRBV27; CDR3: ASRLQGAGELF
D: TRBD1; size: .; V: TRBV7-9; CDR3: ASSYSVTGGTEAF
D: .; size: .; V: TRBV5-1; CDR3: ASRLGLKGEPLH
D: TRBD1; size: .; V: TRBV5-1; CDR3: ASSIRDRYQEPQY
D: TRBD2; size: .; V: TRBV27; CDR3: ASSFSMSASGYTDTQY
D: TRBD2; size: few; V: TRBV6-2/TRBV6-3; CDR3: ASSAGGIKYEQY
D: TRBD1; size: once; V: TRBV27; CDR3: ASSTRGLGENTEAF
D: TRBD1; size: .; V: TRBV11-3; CDR3: ASSLRTGENIQY
D: TRBD1; size: .; V: TRBV5-1; CDR3: ASSLGQASLAPSMNTEAF
D: .; size: .; V: TRBV19; CDR3: ASSPGMRGYT
D: .; size: .; V: TRBV27; CDR3: ASSLVGGIYGYT
D: .; size: .; V: TRBV29-1; CDR3: SVEGVSGHSYNEQF
D: TRBD2; size: few; V: TRBV7-8; CDR3: ASSLLAAGGSDTQY
D: .; size: .; V: TRBV4-1; CDR3: ASSQDAGGVNTEAF
D: .; size: .; V: TRBV7-8; CDR3: ASSLGILYSNQPQH